Below, one T cell receptor beta chain is given with its context. Averaging about 116 mL, one heparinised blood draw came from each individual donor. The sample is drawn from a study of beta chain features in type 1 diabetes. Isolated RNA was reverse transcribed in full, so expressed TCRB transcripts were sequenced. Here immunoSEQ multiplex PCR was the method, and the copy in TCRdb shows in-frame clones only, minus some. Among about 240,000 clones listed, 25% to 30% were seen once. The V and J ends lost 1 base and 7 bases, in that order; junction bases with no gene match: 8. The CDR3 covers 15 residues. Per the germline V gene, CDR1 is PRHDT and CDR2 is FYEKMQ (reference sequence).

The receptor was isolated from a man in his thirties or forties in good health. The V call is TRBV13, the J call TRBJ2-5, with 8 bases lining up with TRBD2. Material for sequencing was central memory CD4+ T cells from blood. The DNA for the CDR3 is TGTGCCAGCAGCTTAGAAGAGCTCAGCGGGGGGACCCAGTACTTC. Protein: CASSLEELSGGTQYF.